One and the same sample provided the 32 T cell receptor beta chains below, sequenced in a study of T cells after yellow fever vaccination. In TCRdb, the 5' RACE reads were re-called with MiXCR into one record per CDR3 protein. The data contain 550,000 or so distinct CDR3 sequences, under 25% of them singletons. This sample comprised PBMCs, obtained 15 days after the yellow fever booster vaccination. The receptors shown here come from a man aged 25-45 years who received the YFV17D yellow fever vaccine.

In its sample, this clonotype was seen a few times. The chain links TRBV20-1 to TRBJ2-7; D is uncertain. The CDR3 totals 15 residues. V lost 3 bases, J lost 2 bases, and 17 bases lay in between. The germline V gene encodes CDR1 DFQATT and CDR2 SNEGSKA (reference sequence). The CDR3 DNA follows: TGCAGTGCTAGTATAGCCCGCATACCTACCTACGAGCAGTACTTC. Residues: CSASIARIPTYEQYF.

V and J are TRBV7-9 and TRBJ2-1, with unresolved D. Looked up from germline, CDR1 is SEHNR and CDR2 is FQNEAQ (reference sequence). The CDR3 is 15 amino acids. The germline V and J ends were trimmed by 6 bases and 3 bases, with 15 bases remaining between them. In DNA form, the CDR3 reads TGTGCCAGCAGTTCGGCATTTTCGAGCTACAATGAGCAGTTCTTC. Its protein is CASSSAFSSYNEQFF.

In its sample, this clonotype was seen a few times. This chain connects TRBV12-3 or TRBV12-4 to TRBJ2-1, with unresolved D. There are 13 residues in the CDR3. V was clipped by 3 bases and J by 10 bases, with 13 bases between them. The chain's CDR3 is CASSFARAQEQFF. The CDR3 coding sequence is TGTGCCAGCAGTTTTGCTCGCGCCCAGGAGCAGTTCTTC.

The chain employs TRBV18 and TRBJ2-2; 7 nucleotides match TRBD1. The germline CDR1 and CDR2 sequences are KGHSH and LQKENI. The CDR3 extends over 15 amino acids. The V segment lost 2 bases and the J segment 7 bases; nucleotides outside the gene matches: 7. CDR3 DNA sequence: TGTGCCAGCTCACCAGGACAGGCCGGGCACGGGGAGCTGTTTTTT. It codes for CASSPGQAGHGELFF.

This chain joins TRBV7-9 and TRBJ2-3, with 11 bases fitting TRBD2. CDR3 length: 14 amino acids. Germline CDR1 reads SEHNR; CDR2 reads FQNEAQ (reference sequence). The V gene end was trimmed by 8 bases and the J gene end by 0 bases; junction bases not matched to a gene: 1. In DNA form, the CDR3 reads TGTGCCAGCGGGACTAGCGGTAGCACAGATACGCAGTATTTT. Protein: CASGTSGSTDTQYF.

Ten or more counts support this clonotype. The rearrangement uses TRBV9 and TRBJ2-1; no firm D call. Germline CDR1 and CDR2: SGDLS and YYNGEE. The CDR3 consists of 13 residues. Trimming stripped 2 bases from V and 4 bases from J, with 7 bases between. CDR3 sequence reads: CASSVQEYNEQFF. In nucleotides, the CDR3 is TGTGCCAGCAGCGTCCAGGAGTACAATGAGCAGTTCTTC.

This clonotype was counted ten times or more. The chain carries TRBV9 and TRBJ2-3, with D possibly TRBD1 on 5 matching bases. This CDR3 is 16 amino acids long. V was cut by 4 bases and J by 0 bases, with 15 bases left in between. CDR1 is SGDLS, CDR2 YYNGEE, per germline. CDR3 region: CASSLTEGVSTDTQYF. The CDR3 DNA reads TGTGCCAGCAGCCTCACGGAAGGGGTTAGCACAGATACGCAGTATTTT.

This clonotype showed up just a few times. This CDR3 is CAISGRTSGSHRSYEQYF. The CDR3 DNA is TGTGCCATCAGTGGGAGGACTAGCGGGAGTCATCGGTCCTACGAGCAGTACTTC. The rearrangement links TRBV10-3 to TRBJ2-7, with 13 bases identical to TRBD2. The trim removed 4 bases at V and 1 base at J, leaving 10 bases unmatched. Germline V lookup: CDR1 ENHRY, CDR2 SYGVKD. The CDR3 runs 18 residues.

This clonotype was counted a few times. This chain connects TRBV7-9 to TRBJ2-4, with 11 bases that match TRBD2. Looked up from germline, CDR1 is SEHNR and CDR2 is FQNEAQ (reference sequence). The CDR3 runs to 15 residues. The trim removed 5 bases at V and 8 bases at J, leaving 8 bases unmatched. The CDR3 nucleotides read TGTGCCAGCAGCCCAGGGACTAGCGGTGGAGACATTCAGTACTTC. This codes for CASSPGTSGGDIQYF.

The chain carries TRBV12-3 or TRBV12-4 and TRBJ2-7; D uncertain. Between the trimmed V and J ends, which lost 3 bases and 2 bases, there was a span of 14 bases. The CDR3 runs 15 residues. The CDR3 spells CASSLQDFTAYEQYF. In nucleotides, the CDR3 is TGTGCCAGCAGTTTGCAGGATTTTACCGCCTACGAGCAGTACTTC.

This chain connects TRBV19 to TRBJ2-3, with 8 bases lining up with TRBD1. The germline V gene has CDR1 LNHDA and CDR2 SQIVND (reference sequence). The V and J ends lost 6 bases and 0 bases, in that order; junction bases with no gene match: 8. CDR3 length: 16 residues. CDR3 region: CASSERGTGSTDTQYF. The DNA of the CDR3 is TGTGCCAGTAGCGAACGCGGGACAGGCAGCACAGATACGCAGTATTTT.

The rearrangement uses TRBV29-1 and TRBJ2-1; 9 bases match TRBD2. The CDR3 loop spans 15 amino acids. CDR1 and CDR2 (germline): SQVTM, ANQGSEA. V was pared by 4 bases and J by 6 bases, with 10 bases of the junction left unmatched. In DNA, the CDR3 is TGCAGCGTTGGGTTTGGTAGCGGGAGCGGCAATGAGCAGTTCTTC. Encoded protein: CSVGFGSGSGNEQFF.

This clonotype was counted a few times. The chain has TRBV18 and TRBJ2-7, with D maybe TRBD2 (6 bases). This CDR3 region has 14 residues. V lost 8 bases and J 0 bases, leaving 14 bases between the germline ends. From germline, CDR1 is KGHSH and CDR2 LQKENI. The CDR3 bases are TGTGCCAGCAGCCCTACCGGGAGCTCCTACGAGCAGTACTTC. This sequence encodes CASSPTGSSYEQYF.

The chain employs TRBV20-1 and TRBJ2-5; D might be TRBD1 (5 bases). CDR3 length equals 14 residues. Germline loops: CDR1 DFQATT, CDR2 SNEGSKA (reference sequence). V was shortened by 5 bases and J by 4 bases, with 17 bases between the two germline ends. The CDR3 region has the DNA TGCAGTGCTTCTAGGACACCTTCTAGAGAGACCCAGTACTTC. The encoded protein is CSASRTPSRETQYF.

The V call is TRBV27, the J call TRBJ2-1, with TRBD2 matching 9 bases. Germline V gene data show CDR1 as MNHEY and CDR2 as SMNVEV (reference sequence). V lost 6 bases and J lost 4; bases outside the gene matches: 7. The CDR3 length is 15 residues. CDR3 DNA sequence: TGTGCCAGCAGAGAGACTAGCGGTGATTACAATGAGCAGTTCTTC. It encodes CASRETSGDYNEQFF.

The genes are TRBV5-4 and TRBJ2-7; D may be TRBD1 (6 bases). CDR1 and CDR2 (germline): SGHNT, YYREEE (reference sequence). CDR3 size: 15 residues. The V and J ends lost 3 bases and 0 bases respectively, with 13 bases between them. The DNA for the CDR3 is TGTGCCAGCAGCTCGACCCGGGACACCTCCTACGAGCAGTACTTC. As protein: CASSSTRDTSYEQYF. The full variable domain, with the rest looked up from reference TRBV5-4 and TRBJ2-7, is ETGVTQSPTHLIKTRGQQVTLRCSSQSGHNTVSWYQQALGQGPQFIFQYYREEENGRGNFPPRFSGLQFPNYSSELNVNALELDDSALYLCASSSTRDTSYEQYFGPGTRLTVT.

CDR3 sequence reads: CASKEWGGQGLAGSYEQYF. The CDR3 bases are TGTGCCAGCAAAGAATGGGGGGGACAGGGTTTAGCGGGCTCCTACGAGCAGTACTTC. The V and J genes are TRBV27 and TRBJ2-7, with 9 positions matching TRBD1. CDR1 is MNHEY, CDR2 SMNVEV, per germline (reference sequence). After removal of 7 bases from V and 0 bases from J, the junction contained 19 bases not matched to a gene. CDR3 length equals 19 residues.

This clonotype appeared a few times. The chain carries TRBV9 and TRBJ2-5; D gene uncertain. The CDR3 length is 12 residues. Trimming pared 3 bases from V and 0 bases from J, leaving 3 bases between. From germline, CDR1 is SGDLS and CDR2 YYNGEE. The CDR3 coding sequence is TGTGCCAGCAGCGCAAACCAAGAGACCCAGTACTTC. The encoded protein is CASSANQETQYF.

The chain couples TRBV7-9 to TRBJ2-1; D uncertain. The CDR3 is 15 residues long. Germline V gene lookup returns CDR1 SEHNR and CDR2 FQNEAQ (reference sequence). Trimming pared 4 bases from V and 3 bases from J, leaving 13 bases between. The CDR3 spells CASSSVALSYNEQFF. CDR3 nucleotide sequence: TGTGCCAGCAGCTCGGTGGCCTTGAGCTACAATGAGCAGTTCTTC.

V is TRBV12-3 or TRBV12-4 and J is TRBJ2-1; 10 bases line up with TRBD2. The CDR3 extends over 17 amino acids. The V gene end was trimmed by 3 bases and the J gene end by 0 bases; junction bases not matched to a gene: 5. This CDR3 reads CASSFHGLAASYNEQFF. The DNA for the CDR3 is TGTGCCAGCAGTTTCCACGGACTAGCGGCCTCCTACAATGAGCAGTTCTTC.

The chain joins TRBV29-1 to TRBJ2-5; 10 bases are a match to TRBD1. CDR1 SQVTM and CDR2 ANQGSEA come from the germline V gene. CDR3 length: 12 amino acids. After removal of 6 bases from V and 4 bases from J, the junction contained 2 bases not matched to a gene. CDR3 sequence reads: CSVWDRGETQYF. The CDR3 DNA sequence: TGCAGCGTCTGGGACAGGGGAGAGACCCAGTACTTC.

There are a few counts of this clonotype. The chain carries TRBV6-9 and TRBJ2-4; tentative D call: TRBD1 (5 bases). The germline V and J ends were trimmed by 10 bases and 3 bases, with 19 bases remaining between them. The CDR3 extends over 15 amino acids. Germline loops: CDR1 MNHGY, CDR2 SVAAGI. The CDR3: CATTKLLGLKNIQYF. The CDR3 region has the DNA TGTGCCACCACGAAGTTACTGGGGCTCAAAAACATTCAGTACTTC.

This clonotype was recorded only once. The rearrangement uses TRBV10-3 and TRBJ2-3; D possibly corresponds to TRBD1 (6 bases). This CDR3 has 14 amino acids. Germline loops: CDR1 ENHRY, CDR2 SYGVKD. V was pared by 4 bases and J by 2 bases, with 10 bases between. CDR3 sequence (DNA): TGTGCCATCAGTGGGACAGAGAACACAGATACGCAGTATTTT. This codes for CAISGTENTDTQYF.

The chain uses TRBV12-3 or TRBV12-4 and TRBJ2-3; the D is unclear. The CDR3 loop spans 13 amino acids. Trimming pared 1 base from V and 7 bases from J, leaving 9 bases between. The CDR3 is CASSLVGANTQYF. DNA for the CDR3: TGTGCCAGCAGTTTAGTTGGCGCAAATACGCAGTATTTT.

The V gene is TRBV7-3, the J gene TRBJ2-1; 7 positions match TRBD1. The CDR3 has 14 residues. Germline assignment: CDR1 SGHTA and CDR2 FQGTGA. V shed 5 bases and J 7 bases; nucleotides not matched to a gene: 8. The CDR3 reads CASSLSLQGNEQFF. The CDR3 nucleotides are TGTGCCAGCAGCCTATCACTACAGGGGAATGAGCAGTTCTTC.

This clonotype was seen more than once but under ten times. The chain is built from TRBV10-3 and TRBJ2-5, with 7 positions matching TRBD2. The ends lost 8 bases at V and 5 bases at J; junction bases unmatched: 8. This CDR3 region has 13 residues. Germline CDR1 reads ENHRY; CDR2 reads SYGVKD. The CDR3 here is CAIARETGETQYF. The DNA of the CDR3 is TGTGCCATCGCGCGGGAGACGGGGGAGACCCAGTACTTC.

The chain carries TRBV28 and TRBJ1-3; D gene unclear. Trimming removed 9 bases from V and 0 bases from J, with 15 bases in between. This CDR3 contains 15 residues. Per germline, CDR1 MDHEN and CDR2 SYDVKM. The CDR3 here is CARGMWWSSGNTIYF. The DNA for the CDR3 is TGTGCCAGGGGAATGTGGTGGAGCTCTGGAAACACCATATATTTT.

This clonotype was counted between two and nine times. The CDR3 spells CSAQQGPPSDTQYF. The CDR3 bases are TGCAGTGCCCAACAGGGGCCTCCGAGCGATACGCAGTATTTT. The chain links TRBV20-1 to TRBJ2-3, with TRBD1 matching 7 bases. This CDR3 comprises 14 residues. Germline assignment: CDR1 DFQATT and CDR2 SNEGSKA (reference sequence). Trimming cost V 6 bases and J 6 bases; bases outside gene matches: 12.

The V call is TRBV11-2, the J call TRBJ2-1; no clear D gene. Trimming left V 3 bases short and J 4 bases short, with 10 bases between. CDR1 is SGHAT and CDR2 is FQNNGV in the germline V gene. The CDR3 has 14 amino acids. DNA of the CDR3: TGTGCCAGCAGCTTCGGCGCGACTTACAATGAGCAGTTCTTC. It yields the protein CASSFGATYNEQFF.

J is TRBJ2-4 and V is TRBV6-1; D is undetermined. V gave up 3 bases and J gave up 9 bases, with 6 bases separating them. From germline, CDR1 is MNHNS and CDR2 SASEGT. The CDR3 is 11 amino acids. The CDR3 sequence is CASSEKGIQYF. CDR3 in DNA: TGTGCCAGCAGTGAGAAAGGCATTCAGTACTTC.

As for this clonotype: At one end, the junction sequence differs from germline, possibly due to a read error. This chain joins TRBV5-1 and TRBJ2-1; TRBD1 aligns across 8 bases. CDR3 size: 15 residues. Germline V CDR1 and CDR2: SGHRS, YFSETQ. The CDR3 bases are TGCGCCTGCAGCTTGGCAGGGGGCGCTTACAATGAGCAGTTCTTC. Its protein is CACSLAGGAYNEQFF. Using reference TRBV5-1 and TRBJ2-1 for the parts outside the CDR3, the full variable domain is KAGVTQTPRYLIKTRGQQVTLSCSPISGHRSVSWYQQTPGQGLQFLFEYFSETQRNKGNFPGRFSGRQFSNSRSEMNVSTLELGDSALYLCACSLAGGAYNEQFFGPGTRLTVL.

V gene TRBV7-2 combines with J gene TRBJ2-1, with unresolved D. CDR3 length: 15 amino acids. The V gene's germline CDR1 is SGHTA and CDR2 FQGNSA. Trimming removed 1 base from V and 0 bases from J, with 7 bases in between. CDR3 nucleotide sequence: TGTGCCAGCAGCTTAGGAATAGACTCCTACAATGAGCAGTTCTTC. Amino acids: CASSLGIDSYNEQFF.